The 2 T cell receptor beta chains given below trace back to one sample, sequenced in a study of patients and donors after allogeneic stem cell transplantation. From the RT-PCR reads, TCRdb called clonotypes with MiXCR, one entry per CDR3 protein. This sample has 390,000 or so distinct CDR3 sequences; approximately 16% occur once, and the top ten carry 6.5% to 7.5%. Sequenced: blood, either unsorted or a sorted T cell fraction (not recorded which). These TCRs come from a human donor who was either an allogeneic HSCT recipient or a stem cell or donor lymphocyte infusion donor (not recorded which). It is not recorded whose cells these are; they may come from a transplant donor.

The chain uses TRBV7-9 and TRBJ1-4; D is ambiguous. V lost 3 bases and J lost 10, with 12 bases in between. CDR1 and CDR2 (germline): SEHNR, FQNEAQ (reference sequence). This CDR3 comprises 13 residues. CDR3 residues: CASSFSKSGKLFF. The CDR3 nucleotides are TGTGCCAGCAGCTTCTCAAAGAGCGGAAAACTGTTTTTT.

The chain has TRBV7-9 and TRBJ1-1; TRBD1 aligns across 7 bases. The V and J ends lost 5 bases and 3 bases, in that order; junction bases with no gene match: 9. CDR3 size: 15 residues. The V gene's germline CDR1 is SEHNR and CDR2 FQNEAQ (reference sequence). The CDR3 DNA follows: TGTGCCAGCAGCCACAGGGGAAGGGACCACACTGAAGCTTTCTTT. It specifies CASSHRGRDHTEAFF.